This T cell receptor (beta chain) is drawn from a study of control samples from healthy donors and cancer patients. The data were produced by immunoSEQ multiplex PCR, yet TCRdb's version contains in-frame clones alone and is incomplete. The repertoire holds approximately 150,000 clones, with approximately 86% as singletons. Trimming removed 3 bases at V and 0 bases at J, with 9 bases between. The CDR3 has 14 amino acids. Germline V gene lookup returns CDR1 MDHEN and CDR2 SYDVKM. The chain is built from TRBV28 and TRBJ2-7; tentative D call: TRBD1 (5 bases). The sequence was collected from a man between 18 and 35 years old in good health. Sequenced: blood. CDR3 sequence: CASSFQGSSYEQYF. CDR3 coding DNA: TGTGCCAGCAGTTTTCAGGGATCCTCCTACGAGCAGTACTTC.